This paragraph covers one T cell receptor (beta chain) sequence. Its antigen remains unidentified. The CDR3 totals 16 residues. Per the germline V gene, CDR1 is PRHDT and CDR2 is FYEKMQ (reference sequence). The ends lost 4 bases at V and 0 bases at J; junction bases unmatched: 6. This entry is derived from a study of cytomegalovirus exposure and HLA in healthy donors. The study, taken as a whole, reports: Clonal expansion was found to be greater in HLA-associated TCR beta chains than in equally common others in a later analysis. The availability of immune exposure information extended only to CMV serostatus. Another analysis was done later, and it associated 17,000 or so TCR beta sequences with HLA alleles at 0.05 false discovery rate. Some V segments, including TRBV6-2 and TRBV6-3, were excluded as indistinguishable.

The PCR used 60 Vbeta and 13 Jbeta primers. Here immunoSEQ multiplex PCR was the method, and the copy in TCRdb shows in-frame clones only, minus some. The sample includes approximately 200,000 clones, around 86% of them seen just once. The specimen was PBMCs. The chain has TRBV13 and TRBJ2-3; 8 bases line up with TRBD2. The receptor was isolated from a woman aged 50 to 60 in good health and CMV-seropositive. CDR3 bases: TGTGCCAGCAGCTCCTTAGCGGGGCCTAGCACAGATACGCAGTATTTT. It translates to CASSSLAGPSTDTQYF.